This is a list of T cell receptor beta chains from one sample in a study of response to subunit inactivated influenza vaccine. TCRdb called the RT-PCR reads again in MiXCR, with one record for every CDR3 protein. The repertoire consists of hundreds of thousands of distinct CDR3 sequences, with approximately 7.6% occurring once and the leading ten covering 10% to 15%. The input for sequencing was PBMCs from blood, taken 23 months after vaccination. These receptors all come from a man in his fifties or sixties who received an inactivated influenza vaccine. The CDR3 runs from the conserved cysteine through the conserved F or W. The D gene is left open where the match is weak. Only part of the rows carry a size: once, few, many, or a class if the clone is expanded.

size	V	J	D	DNA	CDR3
few	TRBV30	TRBJ1-6	-	TGTGCCTGGAGTGGGGCGGAGTGGTCACCCCTCCACTTT	CAWSGAEWSPLHF
-	TRBV20-1	TRBJ2-3	-	TGCAGTGGGGGTGGGGTCAGCACAGATACGCAGTATTTT	CSGGGVSTDTQYF
few	TRBV6-1	TRBJ2-7	TRBD1	TGTGCCAGCAGAACCCCGGGACAGGGGGCAAGGGAGCAGTACTTC	CASRTPGQGAREQYF
few	TRBV4-3	TRBJ1-2	-	TGCGCCAGCAGCCAAGATTTGGGGATTGGCTATGGCTACACCTTC	CASSQDLGIGYGYTF
-	TRBV7-2	TRBJ2-3	-	TGTGCCAGCAGTCGGGGGTCTAGAGCTAGCACAGATACGCAGTATTTT	CASSRGSRASTDTQYF
many	TRBV5-1	TRBJ2-3	-	TGCGCCAGCAGCCCCTCGGCGCCAGATACGCAGTATTTT	CASSPSAPDTQYF
many	TRBV5-1	TRBJ2-1	TRBD2	TGCGCCAGCAGCGTGGGGGGACTAGCGGCCTACAATGAGCAGTTCTTC	CASSVGGLAAYNEQFF
many	TRBV12-3/TRBV12-4	TRBJ2-5	-	TGTGCCAGCAGTTTCGCAGGGCCAGAGACCCAGTACTTC	CASSFAGPETQYF
-	TRBV2	TRBJ2-1	TRBD2	TGTGCCAGCAAGCTCGGATCTTGGGGACTAGCGGCCTCCTACAATGAGCAGTTCTTC	CASKLGSWGLAASYNEQFF
-	TRBV10-3	TRBJ2-7	TRBD1	TGTGCCATCATGGAGACAGGGCTCTTCTACGAGCAGTACTTC	CAIMETGLFYEQYF
-	TRBV7-8	TRBJ2-1	-	TGTGCCAGCAGGGGGACTTCCTTTGAGCAGTTCTTC	CASRGTSFEQFF
-	TRBV7-2	TRBJ2-7	-	TGTGCCAGCAGCGCGGTAGCCCGGCAGTACTTC	CASSAVARQYF
-	TRBV29-1	TRBJ2-1	TRBD2	TGCAGCGCCATTACGGGACTAGTCGGCAATGAGCAGTTCTTC	CSAITGLVGNEQFF
few	TRBV6-1	TRBJ2-3	-	TGTGCCAGCAGTAGCCGGATTGACAACACAGATACGCAGTATTTT	CASSSRIDNTDTQYF
-	TRBV12-3/TRBV12-4	TRBJ2-7	-	TGTGCCAGCAGTTTTCGGGCCTACGAGCAGTACTTC	CASSFRAYEQYF
many	TRBV27	TRBJ2-3	-	TGTGCCAGCAGTTTGTTAGCGGCAGATACGCAGTATTTT	CASSLLAADTQYF
-	TRBV20-1	TRBJ1-2	-	TGCAGTGCTCCCGACCGGCGGGGGTATGGCTACACCTTC	CSAPDRRGYGYTF
many	TRBV12-3/TRBV12-4	TRBJ2-1	-	TGTGCCAGCAGTTTGGACATAACTGAGCAGTTCTTC	CASSLDITEQFF
-	TRBV12-3/TRBV12-4	TRBJ2-3	-	TGTGCCAGCAGTTTATTCACGGGCGGGATCAACATAGATACGCAGTATTTT	CASSLFTGGINIDTQYF
few	TRBV15	TRBJ2-2	TRBD1	TGTGCCACCAGCCCTTGGACAGGAGACAACACCGGGGAGCTGTTTTTT	CATSPWTGDNTGELFF
-	TRBV20-1	TRBJ2-3	TRBD1	TGCAGTCTCCGACAGGGGGGGAGCACAGATACGCAGTATTTT	CSLRQGGSTDTQYF
many	TRBV15	TRBJ2-3	-	TGTGCCACCAGCCTGAGTGATACGCAGTATTTT	CATSLSDTQYF
-	TRBV5-1	TRBJ2-7	TRBD1	TGCGCCAGCAGCTCGACAGGGCCGTCCTACGAGCAGTACTTC	CASSSTGPSYEQYF
-	TRBV24-1	TRBJ2-4	TRBD2	TGTGCCACCAGTGCGGTCGGCGGGAGCGGCATTCAGTACTTC	CATSAVGGSGIQYF
many	TRBV7-2	TRBJ2-7	-	TGTGCCAGCAGCTTTGACCCCTACGAGCAGTACTTC	CASSFDPYEQYF
many	TRBV29-1	TRBJ1-1	-	TGCAGCGTTGGGGCCGCGGAAGCTTTCTTT	CSVGAAEAFF
-	TRBV20-1	TRBJ2-7	TRBD2	TGCAGTGCCACGAAGCGGGAGGCCACCTACGAGCAGTACTTC	CSATKREATYEQYF
-	TRBV29-1	TRBJ2-2	TRBD1	TGCAGCGTCTGGACAGGGCTGAACACCGGGGAGCTGTTTTTT	CSVWTGLNTGELFF
many	TRBV7-8	TRBJ2-1	-	TGTGCCAGCAGTAAGACCGGGACCCCCGGAAATGAGCAGTTCTTC	CASSKTGTPGNEQFF
-	TRBV4-2	TRBJ2-5	-	TGTGCCAGCAGCCAAGAGGACCAGGGAGAGACCCAGTACTTC	CASSQEDQGETQYF
-	TRBV7-9	TRBJ2-7	TRBD2	TGTTCATCAGGGAGAGCGGGGGGTAACGAGCAGTACTTC	CSSGRAGGNEQYF
many	TRBV6-5	TRBJ1-3	-	TGTGCCAGCAGAGGAGCTGGAAACACCATATATTTT	CASRGAGNTIYF
few	TRBV4-1	TRBJ2-7	-	TGCGCCAGCAGCCACCTGGGCAGGGGGGCCTACGAGCAGTACTTC	CASSHLGRGAYEQYF
-	TRBV20-1	TRBJ2-3	TRBD2	TGCAGTGCTAGAGAACTAGCGGCAAACACAGATACGCAGTATTTT	CSARELAANTDTQYF
many	TRBV10-3	TRBJ2-7	-	TGTGCCATCAGTGAGTCTTGGGGCGCCTACTACGAGCAGTACTTC	CAISESWGAYYEQYF
many	TRBV28	TRBJ2-1	-	TGTGCCAGCGATTCTCAGGGTAGTGCGTACAATGAGCAGTTCTTC	CASDSQGSAYNEQFF
-	TRBV27	TRBJ1-2	-	TGTGCCAGCAGGGCGAAAGACAGGCAGTATGGCTACACCTTC	CASRAKDRQYGYTF
many	TRBV28	TRBJ1-2	-	TGTGCCAGCAGCCCGCCTGAGCACTATGGCTACACCTTC	CASSPPEHYGYTF
many	TRBV7-2	TRBJ2-3	TRBD1	TGTGCCAGCAGCTTTGGGACAGGAGGGGATACGCAGTATTTT	CASSFGTGGDTQYF
-	TRBV11-2	TRBJ2-5	TRBD2	TGTGCCAGCAGCCGATCCTTAGCGGGGGGGCTGGAGACCCAGTACTTC	CASSRSLAGGLETQYF
many	TRBV11-2	TRBJ1-2	TRBD1	TGTGCCAGCAGCCAGGGACAGTTCTATGGCTACACCTTC	CASSQGQFYGYTF
few	TRBV13	TRBJ2-1	-	TGTGCCAGCAGCCTGGGACATGGGGGCAATGAGCAGTTCTTC	CASSLGHGGNEQFF
few	TRBV5-1	TRBJ1-2	-	TGCGCCAGCAGCTCTAATAAGACCCCTAACTATGGCTACACCTTC	CASSSNKTPNYGYTF
many	TRBV12-3/TRBV12-4	TRBJ2-7	-	TGTGCCAGCAGTTTAGCGCTAGTGGGGGGTAGACCCTACGAGCAGTACTTC	CASSLALVGGRPYEQYF
few	TRBV20-1	TRBJ1-6	TRBD1	TGCAGTGCTAGAGAGGTGACAGGGGCCACACCCCTCCACTTT	CSAREVTGATPLHF
few	TRBV6-5	TRBJ2-7	-	TGTGCCAGCAGTTACGATCAGGGGTACGAGCAGTACTTC	CASSYDQGYEQYF
many	TRBV7-2	TRBJ1-3	-	TGTGCCAGCAGCGGCGACAGGTGGAAGAACACCATATATTTT	CASSGDRWKNTIYF
-	TRBV20-1	TRBJ2-7	-	TGCAGTGCTAGTGACAATGCCTACGAGCAGTACTTC	CSASDNAYEQYF
few	TRBV5-1	TRBJ2-3	TRBD2	TGCGCCAGCAGCTTGGCCGGTGGCGGGGGGGTACGCACAGATACGCAGTATTTT	CASSLAGGGGVRTDTQYF
-	TRBV11-2	TRBJ2-2	TRBD1	TGTGCCAGCAGCCAGGGGGCCAGCATGAGGACCGGGGAGCTGTTTTTT	CASSQGASMRTGELFF
-	TRBV6-2/TRBV6-3	TRBJ2-1	TRBD2	TGTGCCAGCAGTTATCTCACCGGGACTAGAAAATACAAAAAAGCCTACAATGAGCAGTTCTTC	CASSYLTGTRKYKKAYNEQFF
-	TRBV10-3	TRBJ1-5	-	TGTGCCATCAGTGAGTCGAAGGTAATTAGCAATCAGCCCCAGCATTTT	CAISESKVISNQPQHF
many	TRBV9	TRBJ2-1	-	TGTGCCAGCAGCCCGCCAGCTGGGACTCGAGTAATCAGGGAGCAGTTCTTC	CASSPPAGTRVIREQFF
-	TRBV18	TRBJ2-2	-	TGTGCCAGCTCACCGGTCCAGAACACCGGGGAGCTGTTTTTT	CASSPVQNTGELFF
-	TRBV9	TRBJ2-3	TRBD2	TGTGCCAGCAGCGTTTCAAAACTAGCGGGAGAACTAGATACGCGGTATTTT	CASSVSKLAGELDTRYF